This passage covers 2 T cell receptor beta chains from one sample sequenced in a study of identical twins (dated by TCRdb to about 2016). Library preparation was by 5' RACE. The sequencing machine was an Illumina HiSeq 2000. Starting from the raw public reads, TCRdb applied fastp trimming at Q25, assembled clones with MiXCR and retained in-frame beta chains. Each entry merges the rows of one CDR3 protein and shows their most common DNA and genes. This sample is represented by approximately 600,000 distinct CDR3 sequences; roughly 7.1% of them were singletons. The top ten clonotypes cover roughly 1.6% of the sample. Separately, the same data were catalogued under a study of yellow fever vaccine responses in identical twins.

The specimen was PBMCs. Receptors were obtained from a woman between 18 and 29 years old in good health.

The chain is built from TRBV12-3 or TRBV12-4 and TRBJ2-1; 9 nucleotides match TRBD1. CDR3 length: 15 amino acids. Trimming removed 5 bases from V and 10 bases from J; junction bases left unmatched: 12. CDR3 protein: CASSKRPGQGGEQFF. Written as DNA, the CDR3 is TGTGCCAGCAGTAAGCGGCCGGGACAGGGTGGGGAGCAGTTCTTC.

The genes are TRBV7-2 and TRBJ1-6, with TRBD1 matching 7 bases. The trim removed 3 bases at V and 7 bases at J, leaving 9 bases unmatched. The CDR3 consists of 16 residues. Per germline, CDR1 SGHTA and CDR2 FQGNSA. CDR3 amino acids: CASSFGTAMSNSPLHF. The CDR3 coding sequence is TGTGCCAGCAGCTTCGGGACAGCAATGTCCAATTCACCCCTCCACTTT.